This entry lists 25 T cell receptor beta chains sequenced from one sample in a study of post-analysis software for immune sequencing data. Study-wide results and limits: Roughly 5 TRBV segments, TRBV5-6, TRBV5-1 and TRBV20-1 among them, were found more frequent in patients than controls.

cDNA libraries of TCR beta carried unique molecular identifiers. TCRdb ran MiXCR on the PCR reads and lists one entry per CDR3 protein. Of around 200,000 distinct CDR3 sequences in the sample, 29% were seen once. These TCRs are of unknown antigen specificity. The sample consisted of blood. The receptors were sampled from a girl aged 2 to 17 with multiple sclerosis.

Worth noting for this clonotype: The junction departs from the called germline gene at one end, perhaps through a read error. The rearrangement joins TRBV29-1 to TRBJ1-1; D is unclear. This CDR3 is 13 amino acids long. The germline gives CDR1 SQVTM, CDR2 ANQGSEA. CDR3 in amino acids: CSVGVMKNTGAFF. The CDR3 DNA follows: TGCAGCGTTGGAGTGATGAAGAACACTGGAGCTTTCTTT.

This clonotype was detected a few times. V is TRBV4-1 and J is TRBJ1-1; no reliable D call. This CDR3 region has 15 residues. The V end lost 0 bases, the J end lost 6 bases, and 14 bases lay between the germline ends. CDR1 and CDR2 from the germline V gene are MGHRA and YSYEKL. CDR3: CASSQDPWPEAEAFF. CDR3 DNA sequence: TGCGCCAGCAGCCAAGATCCATGGCCTGAGGCTGAAGCTTTCTTT.

This clonotype occurred many times. The chain is built from TRBV20-1 and TRBJ1-2; 7 positions agree with TRBD1. Germline CDR1 DFQATT, CDR2 SNEGSKA (reference sequence). Trimming took 5 bases from V and 2 from J; bases not matched to a gene: 5. CDR3 length: 13 amino acids. DNA for the CDR3: TGCAGTGCTCGATGGGACAGCAACTATGGCTACACCTTC. As protein: CSARWDSNYGYTF.

Turning to this clonotype: This may be a read error: a much more frequent sequence differs by one nucleotide. This chain connects TRBV20-1 to TRBJ1-2, with D perhaps TRBD1 (6 bases). Germline V gene data show CDR1 as DFQATT and CDR2 as SNEGSKA (reference sequence). Trimming took off 3 bases at V and 12 bases at J, with 20 bases between the two ends. The CDR3 is 13 amino acids. The CDR3: CSARPTGQRGNTF. The CDR3 bases are TGCAGTGCTAGGCCGACAGGACAGCGGGGCAACACCTTC.

The CDR3 DNA reads as TGTGCCAGCAGTTACTCGGCTGAACCGGCCACTGAAGCTTTCTTT. This gives the protein CASSYSAEPATEAFF. The chain employs TRBV6-5 and TRBJ1-1, with D unclear. Germline lookup yields CDR1 MNHEY and CDR2 SVGAGI. V was pared by 0 bases and J by 4 bases, with 12 bases between. The CDR3 sequence is 15 residues long.

This CDR3 reads CASSLGPTSDTDTQYF. In DNA, the CDR3 is TGCGCCAGCAGCTTGGGTCCTACTAGCGACACAGATACGCAGTATTTT. The chain is built from TRBV5-1 and TRBJ2-3, with 7 bases fitting TRBD2. The trim removed 0 bases at V and 2 bases at J, leaving 6 bases unmatched. Germline V gene sequence: CDR1 SGHRS, CDR2 YFSETQ. The length of the CDR3 is 16 residues.

The table lists this clonotype with many counts. The V and J genes are TRBV7-9 and TRBJ1-2; TRBD1 might be the D (6 bases). The CDR3 sequence is 13 residues long. The ends were cut back, 0 bases at V and 7 bases at J, with 9 bases in the middle. The germline CDR1 and CDR2 sequences are SEHNR and FQNEAQ (reference sequence). This chain's CDR3 is CASSLAGGGGYTF. CDR3 sequence (DNA): TGTGCCAGCAGCTTAGCTGGAGGGGGTGGCTACACCTTC.

This clonotype has more than one count but fewer than ten. V and J are TRBV7-9 and TRBJ2-3; D may be TRBD1 or TRBD2 (5 bases each). In germline, CDR1 is SEHNR, CDR2 FQNEAQ (reference sequence). Trimming took 5 bases from V and 1 from J, leaving 13 bases between them. This CDR3 region has 15 residues. CDR3 coding DNA: TGTGCCAGCAGCGAGGGGATTCGGGGCACAGATACGCAGTATTTT. This encodes CASSEGIRGTDTQYF.

In this sample, this clonotype turned up a few times. The chain recombines TRBV7-2 with TRBJ2-1; D call uncertain. Germline loops: CDR1 SGHTA, CDR2 FQGNSA. The CDR3 runs to 16 residues. Between the trimmed V and J ends, which lost 5 bases and 3 bases, there was a span of 17 bases. In DNA form, the CDR3 reads TGTGCCAGCAGCGCTCATCCGCCATCGGGCTACAATGAGCAGTTCTTC. This encodes CASSAHPPSGYNEQFF.

This clonotype is a singleton in its sample. The chain couples TRBV12-3 or TRBV12-4 to TRBJ2-4; 13 positions match TRBD2. CDR3 length: 17 residues. V shed 8 bases, J shed 3 bases, and the junction held 10 bases outside the gene matches. This chain's CDR3 is CASRGLAGDVDKNIQYF. CDR3 coding DNA: TGTGCCAGCCGTGGACTAGCGGGGGATGTGGACAAAAACATTCAGTACTTC.

The chain links TRBV12-3 or TRBV12-4 to TRBJ2-1, with D possibly being TRBD1 (6 bases). V dropped 2 bases and J dropped 7 bases, with 15 bases sitting between them. The CDR3 spans 15 residues. The CDR3, as DNA: TGTGCCAGCAGTTTATTTGGGCAGGGGAAAAATGAGCAGTTCTTC. Protein sequence: CASSLFGQGKNEQFF.

The rearrangement links TRBV5-1 to TRBJ2-7; TRBD2 might be the D (5 bases). The J call is in doubt because the DNA end fits TRBJ2-5 better. CDR3 length: 15 residues. Germline CDR1 reads SGHRS; CDR2 reads YFSETQ. The CDR3 nucleotides are TGCGCCAGCAGCTTGGCTGGGAGTCGTGGGGAGACCCAGTACTTC. It is translated as CASSLAGSRGETQYF.

The rearrangement uses TRBV5-4 and TRBJ2-1, with a weak D call TRBD2 (5 bases). The CDR3 is 18 residues long. The V end lost 1 base, the J end lost 0 bases, and 17 bases lay between the germline ends. Germline V gene data show CDR1 as SGHNT and CDR2 as YYREEE (reference sequence). The DNA of the CDR3 is TGTGCCAGCAGCTTGCAGGCTCTAAGCGGTAGCTCCTACAATGAGCAGTTCTTC. Residues: CASSLQALSGSSYNEQFF. Full variable domain (remainder filled in from reference TRBV5-4 and TRBJ2-1): ETGVTQSPTHLIKTRGQQVTLRCSSQSGHNTVSWYQQALGQGPQFIFQYYREEENGRGNFPPRFSGLQFPNYSSELNVNALELDDSALYLCASSLQALSGSSYNEQFFGPGTRLTVL.

This clonotype came up a few times. CDR3 loop: CASSFNLAGGLAKNIQYF. The CDR3 coding sequence is TGCGCCAGCAGCTTTAACCTAGCGGGGGGACTAGCCAAAAACATTCAGTACTTC. The rearrangement uses TRBV5-1 and TRBJ2-4, with 11 bases matching TRBD2. V lost 2 bases and J lost 0; bases outside the gene matches: 7. The CDR3 is made up of 18 amino acids. Germline V CDR1 and CDR2: SGHRS, YFSETQ. The entire variable domain, with the rest obtained from reference TRBV5-1 and TRBJ2-4, is as follows: KAGVTQTPRYLIKTRGQQVTLSCSPISGHRSVSWYQQTPGQGLQFLFEYFSETQRNKGNFPGRFSGRQFSNSRSEMNVSTLELGDSALYLCASSFNLAGGLAKNIQYFGAGTRLSVL.

Notes on this clonotype: It may be a read error: a sequence one base away is much more abundant. V and J are TRBV27 and TRBJ2-7; D perhaps matches TRBD1 (6 bases). Germline V lookup: CDR1 MNHEY, CDR2 SMNVEV (reference sequence). The CDR3 extends over 14 amino acids. The CDR3 nucleotides read TGTGCCGGCAGCGGACAGTTAGCCTCCTACGAGCAGTACTTC. Residues: CAGSGQLASYEQYF.

This CDR3 is CASSKSVGPRDYRFQETQYF. The CDR3 nucleotides are TGTGCCAGCAGCAAAAGCGTAGGGCCCCGTGATTACAGATTCCAAGAGACCCAGTACTTC. The rearrangement joins TRBV21-1 to TRBJ2-5; the table assigns TRBD2, which was not confirmed against the DNA. TRBV21-1 corresponds to a pseudogene. The length of the CDR3 is 20 residues.

V usage is TRBV11-2 and J usage is TRBJ1-6; D is perhaps TRBD1 (5 bases). Germline V gene lookup returns CDR1 SGHAT and CDR2 FQNNGV. This CDR3 spans 14 amino acids. V was pared by 3 bases and J by 9 bases, with 12 bases between. The CDR3, as DNA: TGTGCCAGCAGCTTCGGGCAGGGAGGTTCACCCCTCCACTTT. The encoded protein is CASSFGQGGSPLHF.

This chain connects TRBV29-1 to TRBJ2-2; 11 positions match TRBD2. The CDR3 consists of 14 residues. V gave up 6 bases and J gave up 4 bases; unmatched junction bases: 4. The germline CDR1 and CDR2 sequences are SQVTM and ANQGSEA. CDR3 sequence: CSVRTSGGTGELFF. The CDR3 bases are TGCAGCGTGCGAACTAGCGGGGGCACCGGGGAGCTGTTTTTT.

This clonotype was detected only once. A much larger clone differs from this one at a single base, so this may be a read error. The chain is built from TRBV6-2 or TRBV6-3 and TRBJ2-6; TRBD1 is a possible D gene (5 bases). The CDR3 extends over 13 amino acids. The germline V gene has CDR1 MNHEY and CDR2 SVGEGT. DNA for the CDR3: TGTGCCAGCAGTACCTCTGGGGCCAACGTCCGGACTTTC. Translated: CASSTSGANVRTF.

V gene TRBV3-1 combines with J gene TRBJ2-7; TRBD1 matches 7 bases. V was clipped by 2 bases and J by 3 bases; unmatched bases: 22. The V gene's germline CDR1 is LGHDT and CDR2 YNNKEL (reference sequence). CDR3 size: 20 residues. CDR3 amino acids: CASSQYHRGGFSPRDYEQYF. CDR3 bases: TGTGCCAGCAGCCAATACCACAGGGGCGGATTCTCCCCCAGAGACTACGAGCAGTACTTC.

This clonotype appeared many times. V and J are TRBV29-1 and TRBJ2-5, with D perhaps given as TRBD1 or TRBD2 (5 bases each). From germline, CDR1 is SQVTM and CDR2 ANQGSEA. This CDR3 is 13 amino acids long. V lost 3 bases to trimming and J lost 5 bases, with 13 bases between them. CDR3: CSVDVTEGETQYF. The DNA for the CDR3 is TGCAGCGTTGATGTGACTGAGGGGGAGACCCAGTACTTC.

The chain couples TRBV20-1 to TRBJ1-5; D is perhaps TRBD1 (5 bases). CDR3 length equals 13 residues. In germline, CDR1 is DFQATT, CDR2 SNEGSKA (reference sequence). Trimming removed 6 bases at V and 3 bases at J, with 12 bases between. The CDR3 spells CSAATGANQPQHF. The CDR3 DNA is TGCAGTGCAGCAACAGGAGCCAATCAGCCCCAGCATTTT.

Only a few counts were recorded for this clonotype. The genes are TRBV20-1 and TRBJ2-5, with D possibly matching TRBD2 (5 bases). The CDR3 covers 12 residues. Germline V gene sequence: CDR1 DFQATT, CDR2 SNEGSKA (reference sequence). V shed 8 bases and J shed 2 bases, with 12 bases lying between them. CDR3 sequence (DNA): TGCAGTTCCTCGGACTTACAAGAGACCCAGTACTTC. Its protein product is CSSSDLQETQYF.

This clonotype was picked up a small number of times. The rearrangement links TRBV12-3 or TRBV12-4 to TRBJ2-5, with D tentatively TRBD1 (5 bases). V was clipped by 6 bases and J by 5 bases, with 13 bases between them. The CDR3 runs to 13 residues. The CDR3 DNA follows: TGTGCCAGCAGAATACAGGTCTCCGAGACCCAGTACTTC. It encodes CASRIQVSETQYF.

The gene calls are TRBV30 and TRBJ1-2; perhaps TRBD1 as D (5 bases). V was shortened by 4 bases and J by 5 bases, with 11 bases between the two germline ends. Germline V gives CDR1 GTSNPN, CDR2 SVGIG (reference sequence). The CDR3 loop spans 12 amino acids. The CDR3 sequence: CAWNEGQYGYTF. CDR3 sequence (DNA): TGTGCCTGGAATGAGGGGCAGTATGGCTACACCTTC.